The 20 T cell receptor beta chains listed next were all sequenced from one sample in a study of T cells in localized non-small cell lung cancer. Data came from immunoSEQ multiplex PCR; TCRdb stores just in-frame clones and leaves some out. The data contain around 16,000 clones, around 79% of them singletons. Sequences were derived from peripheral blood, sampled before any cancer treatment. These receptors all stem from an older male donor with stage I lung adenocarcinoma.

Worth noting for this clone: At one of its ends the junction is not consistent with the germline gene, which may arise from a read error. The chain links TRBV7-7 to TRBJ2-2; D is ambiguous. Germline V gene lookup returns CDR1 SSHAT and CDR2 FNYEAQ (reference sequence). CDR3 length equals 13 residues. The CDR3: CASSLAEWGELFF. The DNA for the CDR3 is TGTGCTAGCAGCTTAGCAGAATGGGGGGAGCTGTTTTTT.

The V gene is TRBV18, the J gene TRBJ2-3; tentative D call: TRBD1 (6 bases). Germline CDR1 KGHSH, CDR2 LQKENI. V lost 2 bases and J lost 2, with 14 bases in between. This CDR3 spans 16 amino acids. CDR3 coding DNA: TGTGCCAGCTCACCATTTTTTGGGGGCCTCACAGATACGCAGTATTTT. Residues: CASSPFFGGLTDTQYF.

The rearrangement joins TRBV10-1 to TRBJ2-1; TRBD2 matches 10 bases. There are 15 residues in the CDR3. The V gene's germline CDR1 is WNHNN and CDR2 SYGVQD (reference sequence). J lost 7 bases, V lost 5 bases, and 8 bases had no gene match. CDR3 DNA: TGCGCCAGCAGTAGCGGGGGGGCCGTTTTGAATGAGCAGTTCTTC. It yields the protein CASSSGGAVLNEQFF.

The rearrangement uses TRBV5-4 and TRBJ1-1; 9 bases match TRBD1. CDR1 is SGHNT and CDR2 is YYREEE in the germline V gene (reference sequence). CDR3 length: 15 residues. The J segment lost 5 bases and the V segment lost 5 bases, leaving 10 bases of the junction unmatched. CDR3 bases: TGTGCCAGCAGGGCCGGGACAGGGATGAGGACTGAAGCTTTCTTT. Protein sequence: CASRAGTGMRTEAFF.

This chain uses TRBV7-9 with TRBJ2-7; the D gene is possibly TRBD1 (6 bases). The CDR3 is made up of 17 amino acids. Germline V lookup: CDR1 SEHNR, CDR2 FQNEAQ (reference sequence). V lost 4 bases, J lost 1 base, and 20 bases lay in between. The CDR3 DNA follows: TGTGCCAGCAGCTCATCCTCAGGGGTCCCCTCTTCCTACGAGCAGTACTTC. This codes for CASSSSSGVPSSYEQYF.

V gene TRBV27 combines with J gene TRBJ2-5, with D possibly being TRBD1 (6 bases). The V gene lost 6 bases and the J gene lost 0 bases, with 14 bases spanning the gap. This CDR3 is 15 amino acids long. Germline CDR1 MNHEY, CDR2 SMNVEV (reference sequence). The CDR3 spells CASRNPTGYQETQYF. The CDR3 region has the DNA TGTGCCAGCAGGAATCCCACAGGGTACCAAGAGACCCAGTACTTC.

The rearrangement joins TRBV5-1 to TRBJ2-2; 8 positions agree with TRBD1. The CDR3 loop spans 15 amino acids. CDR1 is SGHRS, CDR2 YFSETQ, per germline. Trimming removed 4 bases from V and 5 bases from J; junction bases left unmatched: 7. CDR3 region: CASSQGWTGTGELFF. In DNA form, the CDR3 reads TGCGCCAGCAGCCAAGGATGGACAGGGACCGGGGAGCTGTTTTTT.

V and J are TRBV19 and TRBJ1-5, with a tentative D call TRBD1 (6 bases). In germline, CDR1 is LNHDA, CDR2 SQIVND (reference sequence). V lost 7 bases to trimming and J lost 9 bases, with 19 bases between them. The CDR3 is made up of 14 amino acids. The CDR3 bases are TGTGCCAGTAACCGGCAGGGGCTGGGGTGGCCCCAGCATTTT. This codes for CASNRQGLGWPQHF.

This chain links TRBV7-9 with TRBJ2-7; D tentatively fits TRBD1 or TRBD2 (5 bases each). The V and J ends lost 4 bases and 3 bases respectively, with 16 bases between them. The germline CDR1 and CDR2 sequences are SEHNR and FQNEAQ (reference sequence). The CDR3 runs to 15 residues. The CDR3 DNA is TGTGCCAGCAGCTCGGACCGGGACCGCCTCTACGAGCAGTACTTC. Protein product: CASSSDRDRLYEQYF.

The chain has TRBV13 and TRBJ1-2; TRBD1 matches 8 bases. CDR3 length: 15 amino acids. The V gene end was trimmed by 5 bases and the J gene end by 6 bases; junction bases not matched to a gene: 11. Germline assignment: CDR1 PRHDT and CDR2 FYEKMQ (reference sequence). CDR3 sequence (DNA): TGTGCCAGCAGCCGGACAGGGTTCCGCCCGGATGGCTACACCTTC. As protein: CASSRTGFRPDGYTF.

This clone has only one observation. The J gene is TRBJ2-7, the V gene TRBV5-6; 10 nucleotides align to TRBD1. The CDR3 is 15 residues long. Germline lookup yields CDR1 SGHDT and CDR2 YYEEEE. Trimming removed 5 bases from V and 3 bases from J; junction bases left unmatched: 8. The CDR3 DNA follows: TGTGCCAGCAGTCGATCCGGGACAGGGGTCTACGAGCAGTACTTC. Translating it yields CASSRSGTGVYEQYF.

V is TRBV13 and J is TRBJ1-2; the D is unclear. This CDR3 spans 14 amino acids. The V gene's germline CDR1 is PRHDT and CDR2 FYEKMQ (reference sequence). The germline V and J ends were trimmed by 2 bases and 4 bases, with 11 bases remaining between them. CDR3 in DNA: TGTGCCAGCAGCTTACTCAAGGGCCTCTATGGCTACACCTTC. Amino acids: CASSLLKGLYGYTF.

The chain combines TRBV9 with TRBJ2-1; D call uncertain. The V gene's germline CDR1 is SGDLS and CDR2 YYNGEE. Trimming removed 7 bases from V and 2 bases from J, with 4 bases in between. The CDR3 has 11 amino acids. The CDR3 reads CASGAYNEQFF. CDR3 nucleotides: TGTGCCAGCGGGGCCTACAATGAGCAGTTCTTC.

A single count supports this clone. The J gene is TRBJ2-3, the V gene TRBV5-3; the D gene is possibly TRBD2 (6 bases). TRBV5-3 is designated an ORF whose function remains uncertain. The CDR3 contains 15 residues. V was pared by 2 bases and J by 2 bases, with 12 bases between. The CDR3 nucleotides read TGTGCCAGAAGCTTAACTGGACTACTCACAGATACGCAGTATTTT. This encodes CARSLTGLLTDTQYF.

The rearrangement joins TRBV11-1 to TRBJ2-5; D is perhaps TRBD2 (5 bases). The CDR3 has 16 amino acids. The germline V gene encodes CDR1 SGHAT and CDR2 FQDESV (reference sequence). V lost 4 bases, J lost 0 bases, and 15 bases lay in between. Here the CDR3 reads CASSYDLGEYQETQYF. In nucleotides, the CDR3 is TGTGCCAGCAGCTACGACTTGGGAGAGTACCAAGAGACCCAGTACTTC. Full variable domain (remainder filled in from reference TRBV11-1 and TRBJ2-5): EAEVAQSPRYKITEKSQAVAFWCDPISGHATLYWYRQILGQGPELLVQFQDESVVDDSQLPKDRFSAERLKGVDSTLKIQPAELGDSAMYLCASSYDLGEYQETQYFGPGTRLLVL.

This rearrangement joins TRBV4-3 to TRBJ2-3, with D perhaps TRBD1 (6 bases). V was pared by 6 bases and J by 9 bases, with 16 bases between. Germline CDR1 reads LGHNA; CDR2 reads YSLEER. The CDR3 runs 13 residues. The CDR3 DNA follows: TGCGCCAGCAGAGGGGGACGGCCATACACGCAGTATTTT. It is translated as CASRGGRPYTQYF.

This clone has a handful of counts. The chain combines TRBV4-2 with TRBJ1-4, with TRBD1 as a possible D gene (6 bases). In germline, CDR1 is LGHNA, CDR2 YNFKEQ. The CDR3 is 15 amino acids. Deletions cut 4 bases from V and 6 bases from J, with 15 bases between. Here the CDR3 reads CASSRTWGGDEKLFF. In nucleotides, the CDR3 is TGTGCCAGCAGCCGAACATGGGGGGGCGATGAAAAACTGTTTTTT.

The chain carries TRBV7-8 and TRBJ1-1; 8 positions agree with TRBD1. The junction had 7 bases not matched to a gene; V was cut back by 6 bases and J by 4 bases. The CDR3 consists of 14 residues. The V gene's germline CDR1 is SGHVS and CDR2 FQNEAQ. CDR3 nucleotides: TGTGCCAGCAGAATTGACAGGGGTGTCACTGAAGCTTTCTTT. Translation gives CASRIDRGVTEAFF.

This chain links TRBV2 with TRBJ1-6, with 8 bases lining up with TRBD1. V trimming: 0 bases; J trimming: 7 bases; junction bases outside the gene matches: 17. From germline, CDR1 is SNHLY and CDR2 FYNNEI. The CDR3 totals 20 residues. The CDR3 is CASSEAPNFPPTGANSPLHF. The CDR3 bases are TGTGCCAGCAGTGAAGCGCCTAACTTCCCACCGACAGGGGCGAATTCACCCCTCCACTTT. Full variable domain (missing parts from reference TRBV2 and TRBJ1-6): EPEVTQTPSHQVTQMGQEVILRCVPISNHLYFYWYRQILGQKVEFLVSFYNNEISEKSEIFDDQFSVERPDGSNFTLKIRSTKLEDSAMYFCASSEAPNFPPTGANSPLHFGNGTRLTVT.

The rearrangement links TRBV4-2 to TRBJ2-5; TRBD2 matches at 11 bases. CDR3 length: 17 amino acids. V was pared by 4 bases and J by 2 bases, with 9 bases of the junction left unmatched. Germline V gene sequence: CDR1 LGHNA, CDR2 YNFKEQ. The CDR3 sequence: CASSPLAGGWVQETQYF. DNA of the CDR3: TGTGCCAGCAGCCCTCTAGCGGGGGGCTGGGTTCAAGAGACCCAGTACTTC.